The 12 T cell receptor beta chains given below trace back to one sample, sequenced in a study of CD8+ T cells in alopecia areata. Extraction and reverse transcription of RNA yielded cDNA as the sequencing template. Data came from immunoSEQ multiplex PCR; TCRdb stores just in-frame clones and leaves some out. The sample gives around 210,000 clones, roughly three fifths of which show up once; approximately 4.9% is in the top ten. The sequencing input was CD8+ T cells sorted from blood. These receptors originate from a human donor in good health.

This clone was seen only a few times. The chain joins TRBV7-2 to TRBJ1-1; no clear D. The germline gives CDR1 SGHTA, CDR2 FQGNSA. V was clipped by 4 bases and J by 0 bases, with 9 bases between them. The CDR3 sequence is 14 residues long. CDR3 amino acids: CASSSYNLNTEAFF. In DNA, the CDR3 is TGTGCCAGCAGCTCATACAATCTGAACACTGAAGCTTTCTTT. The entire variable domain, with the rest obtained from reference TRBV7-2 and TRBJ1-1, is as follows: GAGVSQSPSNKVTEKGKDVELRCDPISGHTALYWYRQSLGQGLEFLIYFQGNSAPDKSGLPSDRFSAERTGGSVSTLTIQRTQQEDSAVYLCASSSYNLNTEAFFGQGTRLTVV.

V and J are TRBV30 and TRBJ2-3, with D unresolved. V was pared by 0 bases and J by 6 bases, with 7 bases between. The CDR3 contains 12 residues. Germline values: CDR1 GTSNPN, CDR2 SVGIG (reference sequence). CDR3 in DNA: TGTGCCTGGAGTGTAGGAGCGGATACGCAGTATTTT. Amino acids: CAWSVGADTQYF.

The chain couples TRBV13 to TRBJ1-5; unclear D gene. Germline CDR1 reads PRHDT; CDR2 reads FYEKMQ (reference sequence). The CDR3 sequence is 13 residues long. Trimming removed 4 bases from V and 9 bases from J, with 13 bases in between. This CDR3 reads CASSSSRSGPQHF. The DNA of the CDR3 is TGTGCCAGCAGCTCCTCAAGGTCGGGGCCCCAGCATTTT.

This clone was observed once. The rearrangement joins TRBV5-1 to TRBJ1-5; the D is unclear. CDR1 and CDR2 from the germline V gene are SGHRS and YFSETQ. The V end was cut by 0 bases, the J end by 4 bases, with 11 bases between. This CDR3 contains 15 residues. CDR3 loop: CASSLGWGMNQPQHF. In DNA form, the CDR3 reads TGCGCCAGCAGCTTGGGATGGGGAATGAATCAGCCCCAGCATTTT.

The rearrangement joins TRBV19 to TRBJ2-5; D tentatively fits TRBD1 or TRBD2 (5 bases each). CDR3 length equals 16 residues. Germline V gives CDR1 LNHDA, CDR2 SQIVND (reference sequence). V was clipped by 0 bases and J by 0 bases, with 11 bases between them. CDR3 nucleotide sequence: TGTGCCAGTAGTATAGATCGGTGGGGGAACCAAGAGACCCAGTACTTC. Protein sequence: CASSIDRWGNQETQYF.

The V gene is TRBV11-2, the J gene TRBJ1-1, with D uncertain. Per the germline V gene, CDR1 is SGHAT and CDR2 is FQNNGV. This CDR3 spans 14 amino acids. V lost 0 bases to trimming and J lost 0 bases, with 5 bases between them. The CDR3 loop reads CASSLDSMNTEAFF. CDR3 DNA: TGTGCCAGCAGCTTAGACAGCATGAACACTGAAGCTTTCTTT.

This clone was recorded once. The V gene is TRBV30, the J gene TRBJ2-3; D might be TRBD1 (5 bases). Trimming cost V 4 bases and J 0 bases, with 14 bases left between them. CDR1 and CDR2 (germline): GTSNPN, SVGIG (reference sequence). This CDR3 contains 15 residues. The CDR3 protein is CAWNLGATSTDTQYF. The CDR3, as DNA: TGTGCCTGGAATTTAGGGGCCACTAGCACAGATACGCAGTATTTT.

The V gene is TRBV9, the J gene TRBJ2-2; D may be TRBD1 or TRBD2 (5 bases each). The CDR3 contains 14 residues. Germline loops: CDR1 SGDLS, CDR2 YYNGEE. Trimming took off 4 bases at V and 4 bases at J, with 11 bases between the two ends. Written as DNA, the CDR3 is TGTGCCAGCAGCCCCGAGGGGAGCACCGGGGAGCTGTTTTTT. This gives the protein CASSPEGSTGELFF.

The CDR3 bases are TGTGCCAGCAGCTTGATGGCAGCTGAAGCTTTCTTT. Protein: CASSLMAAEAFF. V gene TRBV5-6 combines with J gene TRBJ1-1; no definite D call. From germline, CDR1 is SGHDT and CDR2 YYEEEE. V shed 1 base and J shed 6 bases, with 7 bases lying between them. The CDR3 consists of 12 residues.

The gene calls are TRBV29-1 and TRBJ2-1; 7 bases fit TRBD2. The CDR3 is 14 amino acids. Trimming removed 6 bases from V and 4 bases from J; junction bases left unmatched: 9. Germline V gene data show CDR1 as SQVTM and CDR2 as ANQGSEA. The CDR3 DNA reads as TGCAGCGTAGGAGCGGGGCAGGAGTACAATGAGCAGTTCTTC. Its translation: CSVGAGQEYNEQFF.

This clone was picked up a small number of times. The chain joins TRBV13 to TRBJ1-2; maybe TRBD1 (6 bases). The CDR3 contains 15 residues. The V end lost 5 bases, the J end lost 2 bases, and 15 bases lay between the germline ends. Germline CDR1 and CDR2: PRHDT and FYEKMQ (reference sequence). This chain's CDR3 is CASSTRTVHNYGYTF. The CDR3 DNA reads as TGTGCCAGCAGCACCAGGACAGTCCACAACTATGGCTACACCTTC.

This clone came up a few times. The chain carries TRBV19 and TRBJ1-6; D is possibly TRBD1 (5 bases). The CDR3 is 14 residues long. Germline CDR1 reads LNHDA; CDR2 reads SQIVND (reference sequence). V lost 7 bases to trimming and J lost 8 bases, with 15 bases between them. CDR3 nucleotide sequence: TGTGCCAGTACGGGCAGGGCAGCGTATTCACCCCTCCACTTT. It encodes CASTGRAAYSPLHF.